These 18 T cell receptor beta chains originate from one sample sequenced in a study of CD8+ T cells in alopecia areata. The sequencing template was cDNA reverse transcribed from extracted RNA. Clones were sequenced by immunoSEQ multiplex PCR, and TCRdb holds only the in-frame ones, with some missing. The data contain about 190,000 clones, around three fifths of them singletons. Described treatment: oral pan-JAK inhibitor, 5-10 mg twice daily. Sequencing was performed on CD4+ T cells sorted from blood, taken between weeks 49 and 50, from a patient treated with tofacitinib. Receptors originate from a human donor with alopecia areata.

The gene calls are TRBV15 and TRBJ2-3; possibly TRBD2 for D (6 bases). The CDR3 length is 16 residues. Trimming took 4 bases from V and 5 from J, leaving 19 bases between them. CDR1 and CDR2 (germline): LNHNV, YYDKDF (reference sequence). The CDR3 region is CATSTILRGAGDTQYF. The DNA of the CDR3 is TGTGCCACCAGCACCATCTTGCGCGGGGCGGGAGATACGCAGTATTTT.

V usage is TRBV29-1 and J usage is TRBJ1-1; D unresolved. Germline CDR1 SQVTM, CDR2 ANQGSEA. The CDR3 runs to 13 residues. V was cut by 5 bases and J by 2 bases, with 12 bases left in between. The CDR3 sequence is CSVHKRQNTEAFF. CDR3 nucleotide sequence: TGCAGCGTTCACAAACGTCAAAACACTGAAGCTTTCTTT.

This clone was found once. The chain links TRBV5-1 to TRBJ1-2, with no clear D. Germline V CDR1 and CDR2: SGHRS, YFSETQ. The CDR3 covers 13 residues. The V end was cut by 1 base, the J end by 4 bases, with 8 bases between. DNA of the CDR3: TGCGCCAGCAGCTTGCTCCAGAGCTATGGCTACACCTTC. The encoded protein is CASSLLQSYGYTF.

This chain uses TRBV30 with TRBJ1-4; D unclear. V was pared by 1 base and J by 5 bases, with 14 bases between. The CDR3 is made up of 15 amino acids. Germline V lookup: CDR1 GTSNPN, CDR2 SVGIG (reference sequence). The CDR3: CAWSADTTPNEKLFF. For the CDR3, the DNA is TGTGCCTGGAGTGCAGACACGACACCGAATGAAAAACTGTTTTTT.

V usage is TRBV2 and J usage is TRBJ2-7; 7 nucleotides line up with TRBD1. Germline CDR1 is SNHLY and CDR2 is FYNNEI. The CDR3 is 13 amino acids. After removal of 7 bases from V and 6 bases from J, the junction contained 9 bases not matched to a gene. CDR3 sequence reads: CASNSQGGVEQYF. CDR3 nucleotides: TGTGCCAGCAACTCTCAAGGGGGCGTCGAGCAGTACTTC.

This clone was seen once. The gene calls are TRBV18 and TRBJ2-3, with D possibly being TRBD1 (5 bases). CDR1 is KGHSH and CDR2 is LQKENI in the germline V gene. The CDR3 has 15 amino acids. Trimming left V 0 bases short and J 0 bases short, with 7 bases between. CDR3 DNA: TGTGCCAGCTCACCACCGACAGCCAGCACAGATACGCAGTATTTT. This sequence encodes CASSPPTASTDTQYF.

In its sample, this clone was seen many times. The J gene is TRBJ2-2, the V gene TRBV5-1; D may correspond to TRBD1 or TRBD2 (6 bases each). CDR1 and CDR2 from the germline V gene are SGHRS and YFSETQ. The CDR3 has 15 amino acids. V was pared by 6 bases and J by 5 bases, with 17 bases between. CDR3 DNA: TGCGCCAGCACCCTTAACAGGGCGGGGACCGGGGAGCTGTTTTTT. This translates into CASTLNRAGTGELFF.

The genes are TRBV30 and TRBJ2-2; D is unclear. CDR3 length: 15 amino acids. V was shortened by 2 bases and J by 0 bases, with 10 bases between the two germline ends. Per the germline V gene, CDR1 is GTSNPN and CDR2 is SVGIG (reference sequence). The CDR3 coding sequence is TGTGCCTGGAGTATTCGGGCAGCGAACACCGGGGAGCTGTTTTTT. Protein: CAWSIRAANTGELFF.

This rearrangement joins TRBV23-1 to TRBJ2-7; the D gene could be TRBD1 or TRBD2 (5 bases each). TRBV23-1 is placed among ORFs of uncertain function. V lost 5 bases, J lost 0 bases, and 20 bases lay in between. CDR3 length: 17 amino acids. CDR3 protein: CASSYPCSGGNSYEQYF. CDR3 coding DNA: TGCGCCAGCAGTTACCCCTGCTCTGGGGGTAACTCCTACGAGCAGTACTTC.

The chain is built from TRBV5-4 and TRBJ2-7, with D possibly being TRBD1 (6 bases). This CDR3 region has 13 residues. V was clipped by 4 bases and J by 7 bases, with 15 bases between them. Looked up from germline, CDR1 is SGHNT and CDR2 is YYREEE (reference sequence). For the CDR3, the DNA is TGTGCCAGCAGCCCCCAACAGGGAAGGGAGCAGTACTTC. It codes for CASSPQQGREQYF. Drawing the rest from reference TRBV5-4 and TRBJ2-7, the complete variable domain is ETGVTQSPTHLIKTRGQQVTLRCSSQSGHNTVSWYQQALGQGPQFIFQYYREEENGRGNFPPRFSGLQFPNYSSELNVNALELDDSALYLCASSPQQGREQYFGPGTRLTVT.

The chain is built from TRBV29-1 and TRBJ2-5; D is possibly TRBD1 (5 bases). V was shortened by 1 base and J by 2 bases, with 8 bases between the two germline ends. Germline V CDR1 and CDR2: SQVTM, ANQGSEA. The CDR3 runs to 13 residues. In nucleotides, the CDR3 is TGCAGCGTTGAAGGGCGACAGCAAGAGACCCAGTACTTC. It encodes CSVEGRQQETQYF. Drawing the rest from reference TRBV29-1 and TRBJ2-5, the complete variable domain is SAVISQKPSRDICQRGTSLTIQCQVDSQVTMMFWYRQQPGQSLTLIATANQGSEATYESGFVIDKFPISRPNLTFSTLTVSNMSPEDSSIYLCSVEGRQQETQYFGPGTRLLVL.

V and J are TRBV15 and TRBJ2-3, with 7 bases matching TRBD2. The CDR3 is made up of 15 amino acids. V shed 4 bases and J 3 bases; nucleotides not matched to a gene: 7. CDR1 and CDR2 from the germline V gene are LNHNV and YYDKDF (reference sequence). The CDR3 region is CATSTGLSGTDTQYF. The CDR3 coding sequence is TGTGCCACCAGCACTGGACTTAGCGGGACAGATACGCAGTATTTT. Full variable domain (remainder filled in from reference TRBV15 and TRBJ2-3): DAMVIQNPRYQVTQFGKPVTLSCSQTLNHNVMYWYQQKSSQAPKLLFHYYDKDFNNEADTPDNFQSRRPNTSFCFLDIRSPGLGDTAMYLCATSTGLSGTDTQYFGPGTRLTVL.

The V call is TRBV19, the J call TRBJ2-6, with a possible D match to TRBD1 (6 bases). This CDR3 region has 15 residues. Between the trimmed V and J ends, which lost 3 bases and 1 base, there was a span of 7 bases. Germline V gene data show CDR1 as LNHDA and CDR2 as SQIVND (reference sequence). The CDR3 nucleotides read TGTGCCAGTAGTATCGGACAGTCTGGGGCCAACGTCCTGACTTTC. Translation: CASSIGQSGANVLTF.

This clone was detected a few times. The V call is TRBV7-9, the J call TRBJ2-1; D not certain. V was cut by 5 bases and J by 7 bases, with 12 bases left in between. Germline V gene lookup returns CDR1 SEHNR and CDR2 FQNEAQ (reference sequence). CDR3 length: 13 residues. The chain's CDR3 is CASSATLGNEQFF. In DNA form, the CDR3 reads TGTGCCAGCAGCGCTACGCTAGGGAATGAGCAGTTCTTC.

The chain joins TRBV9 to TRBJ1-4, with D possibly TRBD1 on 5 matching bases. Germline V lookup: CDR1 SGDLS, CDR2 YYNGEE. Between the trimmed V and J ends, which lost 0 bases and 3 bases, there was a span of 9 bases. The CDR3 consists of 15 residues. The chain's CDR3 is CASSVAWGPNEKLFF. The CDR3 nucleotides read TGTGCCAGCAGCGTAGCCTGGGGCCCTAATGAAAAACTGTTTTTT.

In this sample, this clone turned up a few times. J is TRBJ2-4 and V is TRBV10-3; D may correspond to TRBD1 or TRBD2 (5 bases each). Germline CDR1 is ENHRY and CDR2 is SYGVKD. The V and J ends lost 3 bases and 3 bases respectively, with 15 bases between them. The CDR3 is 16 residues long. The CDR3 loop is CAISDGGQENKNIQYF. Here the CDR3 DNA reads TGTGCCATCAGTGATGGGGGTCAGGAGAACAAAAACATTCAGTACTTC.

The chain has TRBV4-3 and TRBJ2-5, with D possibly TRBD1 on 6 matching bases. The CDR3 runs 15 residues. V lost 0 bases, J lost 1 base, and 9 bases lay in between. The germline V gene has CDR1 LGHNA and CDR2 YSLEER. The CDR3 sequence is CASSQDPGVQETQYF. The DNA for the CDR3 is TGCGCCAGCAGCCAAGATCCAGGGGTCCAAGAGACCCAGTACTTC.

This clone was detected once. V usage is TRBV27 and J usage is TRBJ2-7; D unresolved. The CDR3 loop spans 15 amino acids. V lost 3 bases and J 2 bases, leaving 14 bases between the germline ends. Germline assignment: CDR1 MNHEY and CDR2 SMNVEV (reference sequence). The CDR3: CASSLADGTTYEQYF. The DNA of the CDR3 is TGTGCCAGCAGTTTGGCTGACGGAACGACCTACGAGCAGTACTTC.